This T cell receptor (beta chain) appears in the sequencing data of a study of identical twins. Study-wide results and limits: Memory repertoires showed no such pattern, whereas abundant cord blood beta clonotypes carried fewer insertions. Without tracking the same donors, conclusions rested on cross-sectional statistical analysis.

In the case of this clonotype: Its antigen remains unidentified.

TCRdb used MiXCR to reprocess the 5' RACE reads, holding one entry per CDR3 protein. The table has some 1,600,000 distinct CDR3 sequences, more than 30% seen once. Per the germline V gene, CDR1 is ENHRY and CDR2 is SYGVKD. The CDR3 contains 16 residues. V was pared by 6 bases and J by 2 bases, with 19 bases between. This clonotype originated in a newborn girl in good health. The sample comprised cord blood. The chain is built from TRBV10-3 and TRBJ1-1; TRBD1 might be the D (5 bases). The CDR3 spells CAISPTGIGDNTEAFF. The CDR3 DNA sequence: TGTGCCATCAGCCCGACGGGTATAGGGGATAACACTGAAGCTTTCTTT.